This is a list of T cell receptor beta chains from one sample in a study of T cells expressing NK-cell markers. TCRdb reprocessed the 5' RACE reads and keeps a single row for each CDR3 protein, giving no DNA. Its clone listing holds almost 450,000 distinct CDR3 sequences. Sequenced: blood T cells: a sorted CD56 or NKG2C T cell subset, CD4+ or CD8+ T cells, or bulk PBMC T cells (not recorded which). All receptors come from a woman between 18 and 69 years old in good health. Both conserved end residues are part of each CDR3.

length	V	J	CDR3
16	TRBV29-1	TRBJ2-1	CSVELPSGSLINEQFF
16	TRBV5-8	TRBJ2-5	CASSLVTREGLETQYF
17	TRBV3-1	TRBJ2-1	CASSQASGSSPYNEQFF
17	TRBV15	TRBJ2-2	CATSKDAGTRGTGELFF
15	TRBV12-3/TRBV12-4	TRBJ1-4	CASSGAGTGNEKLFF
16	TRBV5-4	TRBJ1-3	CASSWDGTLSGNTIYF
15	TRBV5-1	TRBJ1-1	CASSYEGSVNTEAFF
14	TRBV5-1	TRBJ2-1	CASSFDTHNVEQFF
15	TRBV29-1	TRBJ2-7	CSVEDPGGRGNEQYF
14	TRBV20-1	TRBJ2-3	CSVRMGGALDTQYF
14	TRBV12-3/TRBV12-4	TRBJ2-3	CASSLDHSTDTQYF
13	TRBV18	TRBJ1-1	CASSPSRGTEAFF
13	TRBV12-3/TRBV12-4	TRBJ2-7	CASTGTNSYEQYF
15	TRBV5-1	TRBJ1-6	CASSLDDAFNSPLHF
12	TRBV29-1	TRBJ2-1	CSVEVSPNEQFF
12	TRBV6-5	TRBJ1-4	CASGPRGEKLFF
15	TRBV7-2	TRBJ2-5	CASSLWASGQETQYF
11	TRBV2	TRBJ2-7	CAGQGSDEQYF
16	TRBV5-5	TRBJ2-1	CASSPSGVSSYNEQFF
13	TRBV29-1	TRBJ2-7	CSAPGQGTDEQYF
13	TRBV29-1	TRBJ1-2	CSVAAWTGYGYTF
14	TRBV27	TRBJ2-1	CASSRGLQYNEQFF
12	TRBV29-1	TRBJ2-7	CSAKGPSGEQYF
15	TRBV12-3/TRBV12-4	TRBJ2-6	CASTPAVFGANVLTF
11	TRBV20-1	TRBJ2-3	CSAGQPRTQYF
13	TRBV6-6	TRBJ1-1	CASGRTLVGEAFF
15	TRBV7-2	TRBJ2-5	CASSQTRQGRETQYF
16	TRBV4-1	TRBJ2-1	CASSQFGGFSYNEQFF
12	TRBV25-1	TRBJ1-4	CASRGDSEKLFF
14	TRBV20-1	TRBJ1-5	CSASPVYSNQPQHF
15	TRBV7-8	TRBJ2-1	CASSWEELTYNEQFF
15	TRBV20-1	TRBJ2-7	CSAERGLAGAREQYF
11	TRBV29-1	TRBJ1-1	CSVRAGLKAFF
13	TRBV29-1	TRBJ2-5	CSVGGLAGETQYF
15	TRBV5-1	TRBJ1-2	CASSLGDGSVYGYTF
13	TRBV12-3/TRBV12-4	TRBJ2-1	CASSLELVGEQFF
16	TRBV20-1	TRBJ2-7	CSASGARGRYSYEQYF
13	TRBV15	TRBJ2-2	CATSTSYTGELFF
12	TRBV7-2	TRBJ2-1	CASSTQKYEQFF
13	TRBV10-2	TRBJ1-1	CASRESGSPEAFF
17	TRBV12-3/TRBV12-4	TRBJ2-5	CASSFRLYRGEDETQYF
12	TRBV24-1	TRBJ1-5	CATSDSNQPQHF